The T cell receptor (beta chain) under discussion was sequenced for a study of identical twins. Overall study results and limits: With abundant cord blood beta clonotypes, insertions were fewer; memory repertoires showed no such pattern. Without tracking the same donors, conclusions rested on cross-sectional statistical analysis.

This clonotype showed up many times. Its antigen remains unidentified. Using its own MiXCR run on the 5' RACE reads, TCRdb lists one record per CDR3 protein. The sample holds approximately 700,000 distinct CDR3 sequences, around 5.7% seen once. After removal of 6 bases from V and 0 bases from J, the junction contained 8 bases not matched to a gene. Germline CDR1 is DFQATT and CDR2 is SNEGSKA (reference sequence). The CDR3 length is 15 residues. The V gene is TRBV20-1, the J gene TRBJ2-1, with 7 bases that match TRBD2. The sequenced sample consisted of naive T cells sorted from blood. The source of this sequence is a man aged 18-30 years in good health. The CDR3 loop reads CSAMVGGSSYNEQFF. The CDR3, as DNA: TGCAGTGCGATGGTCGGCGGGAGCTCCTACAATGAGCAGTTCTTC.